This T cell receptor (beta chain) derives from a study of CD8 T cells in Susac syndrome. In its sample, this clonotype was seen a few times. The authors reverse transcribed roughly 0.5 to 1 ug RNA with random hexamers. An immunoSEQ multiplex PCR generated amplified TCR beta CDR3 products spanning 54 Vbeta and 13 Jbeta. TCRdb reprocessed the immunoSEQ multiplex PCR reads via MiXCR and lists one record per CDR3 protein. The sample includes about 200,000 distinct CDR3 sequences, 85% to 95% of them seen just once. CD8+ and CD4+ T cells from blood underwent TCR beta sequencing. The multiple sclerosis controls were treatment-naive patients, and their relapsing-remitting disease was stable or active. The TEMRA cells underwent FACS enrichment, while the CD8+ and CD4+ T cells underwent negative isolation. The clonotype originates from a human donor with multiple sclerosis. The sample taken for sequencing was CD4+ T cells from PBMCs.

The CDR3 loop reads CASSVTESYEQYF. The CDR3 nucleotides are TGTGCCAGCAGTGTCACAGAATCCTACGAGCAGTACTTC. This sequence joins TRBV2 and TRBJ2-7; D unclear. The CDR3 contains 13 residues. V lost 4 bases and J lost 1, with 8 bases in between. CDR1 and CDR2 (germline): SNHLY, FYNNEI.